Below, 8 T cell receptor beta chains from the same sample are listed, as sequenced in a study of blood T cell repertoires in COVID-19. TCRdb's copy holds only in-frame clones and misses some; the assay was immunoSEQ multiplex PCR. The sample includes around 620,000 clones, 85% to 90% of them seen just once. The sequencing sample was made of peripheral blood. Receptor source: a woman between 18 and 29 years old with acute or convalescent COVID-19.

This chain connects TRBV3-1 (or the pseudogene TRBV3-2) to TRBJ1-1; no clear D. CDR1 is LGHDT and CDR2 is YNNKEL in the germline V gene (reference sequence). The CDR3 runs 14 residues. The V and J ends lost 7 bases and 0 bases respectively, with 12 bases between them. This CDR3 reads CASTPSVVNTEAFF. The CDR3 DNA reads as TGTGCCAGCACCCCGAGTGTCGTGAACACTGAAGCTTTCTTT.

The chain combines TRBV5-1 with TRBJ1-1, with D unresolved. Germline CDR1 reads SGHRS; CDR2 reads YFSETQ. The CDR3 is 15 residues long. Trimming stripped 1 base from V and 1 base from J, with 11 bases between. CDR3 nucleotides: TGCGCCAGCAGCTTGTGGGGAGTCGGGAACACTGAAGCTTTCTTT. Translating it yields CASSLWGVGNTEAFF. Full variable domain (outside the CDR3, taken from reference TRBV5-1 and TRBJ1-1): KAGVTQTPRYLIKTRGQQVTLSCSPISGHRSVSWYQQTPGQGLQFLFEYFSETQRNKGNFPGRFSGRQFSNSRSEMNVSTLELGDSALYLCASSLWGVGNTEAFFGQGTRLTVV.

CDR3 DNA: TGTGCCAGTAGTATTGACAGAGATTCACCCCTCCACTTT. Amino acid sequence: CASSIDRDSPLHF. The rearrangement joins TRBV19 to TRBJ1-6; TRBD1 might be the D (5 bases). The germline V gene encodes CDR1 LNHDA and CDR2 SQIVND (reference sequence). V lost 3 bases and J lost 8, with 8 bases in between. The CDR3 consists of 13 residues.

This CDR3 is CASSPGTGQTYEQYF. Written as DNA, the CDR3 is TGTGCCAGCAGCCCGGGGACAGGACAGACCTACGAGCAGTACTTC. V is TRBV7-2 and J is TRBJ2-7; 8 positions agree with TRBD1. Germline-derived CDR1 and CDR2 are SGHTA and FQGNSA. The CDR3 has 15 amino acids. Germline trimming cut 5 bases from V and 2 bases from J; bases unmatched to any gene: 8.

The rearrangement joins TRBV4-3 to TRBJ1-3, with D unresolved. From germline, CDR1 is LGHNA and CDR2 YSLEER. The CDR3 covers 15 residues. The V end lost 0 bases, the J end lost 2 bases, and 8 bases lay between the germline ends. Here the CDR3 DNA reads TGCGCCAGCAGCCAAGAAGGAGGGACTGGAAACACCATATATTTT. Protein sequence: CASSQEGGTGNTIYF.

The DNA for the CDR3 is TGTGCCAGTAGTGCCGGACAGGGGAGAGGAGGCTACACCTTC. Protein: CASSAGQGRGGYTF. J is TRBJ1-2 and V is TRBV19; 9 bases align to TRBD1. The V gene's germline CDR1 is LNHDA and CDR2 SQIVND (reference sequence). J gave up 8 bases and V 5 bases, and 9 bases lay outside the gene matches. The CDR3 totals 14 residues.

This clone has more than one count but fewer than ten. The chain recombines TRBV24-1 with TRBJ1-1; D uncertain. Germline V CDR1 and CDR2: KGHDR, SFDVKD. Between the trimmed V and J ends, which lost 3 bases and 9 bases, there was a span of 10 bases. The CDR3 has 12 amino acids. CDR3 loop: CATSDEREQAFF. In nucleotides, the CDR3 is TGTGCCACCAGTGATGAGCGGGAACAAGCTTTCTTT.

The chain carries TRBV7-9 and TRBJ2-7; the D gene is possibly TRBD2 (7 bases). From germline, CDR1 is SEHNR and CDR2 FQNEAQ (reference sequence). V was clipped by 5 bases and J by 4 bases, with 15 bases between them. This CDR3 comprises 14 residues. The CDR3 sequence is CASSGRGGSYEQYF. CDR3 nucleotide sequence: TGTGCCAGCAGCGGGAGGGGGGGCTCTTACGAGCAGTACTTC. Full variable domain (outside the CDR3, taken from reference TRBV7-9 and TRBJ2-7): DTGVSQNPRHKITKRGQNVTFRCDPISEHNRLYWYRQTLGQGPEFLTYFQNEAQLEKSRLLSDRFSAERPKGSFSTLEIQRTEQGDSAMYLCASSGRGGSYEQYFGPGTRLTVT.